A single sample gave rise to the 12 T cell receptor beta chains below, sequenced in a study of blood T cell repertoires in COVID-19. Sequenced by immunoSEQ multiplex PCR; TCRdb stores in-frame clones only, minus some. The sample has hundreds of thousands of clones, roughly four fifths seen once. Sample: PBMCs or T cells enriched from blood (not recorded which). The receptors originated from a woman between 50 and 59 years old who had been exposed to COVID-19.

The CDR3 is CASSRDLGYGYTF. The CDR3, as DNA: TGTGCCAGCAGTCGGGACTTGGGCTATGGCTACACCTTC. The chain uses TRBV12-3 or TRBV12-4 and TRBJ1-2, with a tentative D call TRBD1 (5 bases). CDR3 length: 13 amino acids. Trimming removed 5 bases from V and 4 bases from J, with 11 bases in between.

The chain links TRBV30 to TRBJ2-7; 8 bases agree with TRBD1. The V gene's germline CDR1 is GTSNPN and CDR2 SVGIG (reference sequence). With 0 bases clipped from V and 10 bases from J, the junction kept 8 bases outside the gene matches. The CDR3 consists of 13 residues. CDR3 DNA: TGTGCCTGGAGTGTAGGGGCAGGGGGCATCCAGTACTTC. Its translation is CAWSVGAGGIQYF. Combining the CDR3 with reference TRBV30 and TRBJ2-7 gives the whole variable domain SQTIHQWPATLVQPVGSPLSLECTVEGTSNPNLYWYRQAAGRGLQLLFYSVGIGQISSEVPQNLSASRPQDRQFILSSKKLLLSDSGFYLCAWSVGAGGIQYFGPGTRLTVT.

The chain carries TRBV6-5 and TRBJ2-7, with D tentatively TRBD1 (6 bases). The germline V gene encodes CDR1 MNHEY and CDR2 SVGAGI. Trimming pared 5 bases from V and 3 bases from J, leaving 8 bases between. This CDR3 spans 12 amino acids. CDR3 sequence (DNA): TGTGCCAGCAGTAGCAGGGGCTACGAGCAGTACTTC. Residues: CASSSRGYEQYF.

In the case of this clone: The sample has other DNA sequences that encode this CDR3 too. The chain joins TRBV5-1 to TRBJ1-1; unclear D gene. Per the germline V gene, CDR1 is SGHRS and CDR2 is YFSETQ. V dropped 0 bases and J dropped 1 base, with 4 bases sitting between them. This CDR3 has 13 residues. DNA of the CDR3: TGCGCCAGCAGCTTGGCCGGGAACACTGAAGCTTTCTTT. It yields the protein CASSLAGNTEAFF.

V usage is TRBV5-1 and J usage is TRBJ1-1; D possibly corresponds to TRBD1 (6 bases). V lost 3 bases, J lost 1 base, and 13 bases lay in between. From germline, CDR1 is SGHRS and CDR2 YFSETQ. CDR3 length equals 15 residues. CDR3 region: CASSYLGTPNTEAFF. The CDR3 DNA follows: TGCGCCAGCAGCTATCTCGGGACACCGAACACTGAAGCTTTCTTT.

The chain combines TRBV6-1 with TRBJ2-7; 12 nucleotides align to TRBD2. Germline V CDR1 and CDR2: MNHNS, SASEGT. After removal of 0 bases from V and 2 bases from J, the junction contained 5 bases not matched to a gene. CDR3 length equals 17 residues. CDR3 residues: CASSEARLAGATYEQYF. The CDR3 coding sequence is TGTGCCAGCAGTGAAGCGAGACTAGCGGGGGCAACCTACGAGCAGTACTTC.

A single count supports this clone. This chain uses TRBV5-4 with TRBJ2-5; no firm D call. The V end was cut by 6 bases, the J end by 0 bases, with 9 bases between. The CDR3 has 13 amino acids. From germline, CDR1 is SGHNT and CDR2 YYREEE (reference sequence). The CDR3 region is CASKLPYQETQYF. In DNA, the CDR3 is TGTGCCAGCAAGCTTCCGTACCAAGAGACCCAGTACTTC.

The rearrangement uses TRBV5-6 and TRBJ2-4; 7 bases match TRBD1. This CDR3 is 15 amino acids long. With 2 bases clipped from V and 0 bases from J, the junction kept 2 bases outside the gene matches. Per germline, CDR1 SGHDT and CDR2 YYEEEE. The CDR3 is CASSLGGLAKNIQYF. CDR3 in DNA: TGTGCCAGCAGCTTAGGGGGCCTAGCCAAAAACATTCAGTACTTC.

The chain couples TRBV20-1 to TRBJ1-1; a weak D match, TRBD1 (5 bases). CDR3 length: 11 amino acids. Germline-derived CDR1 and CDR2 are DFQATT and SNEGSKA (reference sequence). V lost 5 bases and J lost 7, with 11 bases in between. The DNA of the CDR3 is TGCAGTGCTCGGGGGGAGGATGAAGCTTTCTTT. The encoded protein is CSARGEDEAFF.

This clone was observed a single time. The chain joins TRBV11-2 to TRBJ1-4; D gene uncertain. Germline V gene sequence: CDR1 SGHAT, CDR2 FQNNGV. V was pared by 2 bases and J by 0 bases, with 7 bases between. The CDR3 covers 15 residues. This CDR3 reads CASSLNSATNEKLFF. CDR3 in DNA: TGTGCCAGCAGCTTAAACTCTGCAACTAATGAAAAACTGTTTTTT.

The CDR3 here is CASSWEGYPGELFF. The CDR3 nucleotides are TGTGCCAGCAGTTGGGAGGGGTATCCCGGGGAGCTGTTTTTT. J is TRBJ2-2 and V is TRBV6-5, with TRBD2 identical over 7 bases. The V gene end was trimmed by 4 bases and the J gene end by 6 bases; junction bases not matched to a gene: 5. Per germline, CDR1 MNHEY and CDR2 SVGAGI. The length of the CDR3 is 14 residues.

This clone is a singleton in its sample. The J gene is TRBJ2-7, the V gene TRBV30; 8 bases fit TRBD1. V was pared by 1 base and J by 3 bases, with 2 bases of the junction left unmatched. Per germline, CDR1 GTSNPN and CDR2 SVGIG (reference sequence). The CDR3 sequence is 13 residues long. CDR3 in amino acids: CAWSADRGYEQYF. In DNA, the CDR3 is TGTGCCTGGAGTGCTGACAGGGGCTACGAGCAGTACTTC.